Listed below are T cell receptor beta chains from one sample, sequenced in a study of blood T cell repertoires in COVID-19. The repertoire was sequenced with immunoSEQ multiplex PCR; TCRdb's copy has only in-frame clones and lacks some. Of some 70,000 clones listed, roughly 87% are singletons. The sample taken for sequencing was peripheral blood. These receptors originate from a man aged 45 to 65 with active COVID-19. Each CDR3 is given with its conserved first and last residue. Each record gives: clone size, D gene, V gene, J gene, CDR3 DNA, CDR3 protein. D genes are given only for firm matches. Some rows have no size entry. The others give once, few or many, or a class for an expanded clone.

>-|-|TRBV3-1/TRBV3-2|TRBJ1-4
TGTGCCAGCAGCCCGAGATCAGAAAAACTGTTTTTT
CASSPRSEKLFF
>-|-|TRBV6-2/TRBV6-3|TRBJ2-5
TGTGCCAGCAGTTACGGCGAGACCCAGTACTTC
CASSYGETQYF
>few|-|TRBV7-9|TRBJ1-2
TGTGCCAGCAGCTTAGCGTGGCAGAACTATGGCTACACCTTC
CASSLAWQNYGYTF
>-|TRBD1|TRBV5-8|TRBJ2-5
TGTGCCAGCAGCTCCGACAGGGTGAGAGAGACCCAGTACTTC
CASSSDRVRETQYF
>-|TRBD1|TRBV5-1|TRBJ1-1
TGCGCCAGCAGCCCGGGACAGGGACTCCCTTCTGAAGCTTTCTTT
CASSPGQGLPSEAFF
>-|-|TRBV15|TRBJ1-1
TGTGCCACCAGCAGAGATCGGGGAGGTGTGAACACTGAAGCTTTCTTT
CATSRDRGGVNTEAFF
>once|-|TRBV27|TRBJ1-1
TGTGCCAGCAGTTTCTTATATACCCCCGGGACTGAAGCTTTCTTT
CASSFLYTPGTEAFF
>-|TRBD2|TRBV28|TRBJ2-3
TGTGCCAGCAGTTTATTCCCAGCGGGGTTGGGCTTTAATACGCAGTATTTT
CASSLFPAGLGFNTQYF
>-|-|TRBV19|TRBJ1-1
TGTGCCAGTAGTAGTTGGGGCGACCGGTGGGTTGCTTTCTTT
CASSSWGDRWVAFF
>-|-|TRBV2|TRBJ1-2
TGTGCCAGCAGTGACACTTCTGGCTATGGCTACACCTTC
CASSDTSGYGYTF
>-|-|TRBV6-5|TRBJ2-7
TGTGCCACCGGGCGGGTTGGCGAGCAGTACTTC
CATGRVGEQYF
>-|-|TRBV28|TRBJ1-1
TGTGCCAGCAGTTTAATTGACGGGAAGACGTTGAACACTGAAGCTTTCTTT
CASSLIDGKTLNTEAFF
>-|TRBD1|TRBV6-5|TRBJ2-5
TGTGCCAGCAGCCGACAGGGGAAAGAGACCCAGTACTTC
CASSRQGKETQYF
>-|TRBD2|TRBV6-5|TRBJ2-7
TGTGCCAGCAGTTACGCAGCGGGGGACTCCTACGAGCAGTACTTC
CASSYAAGDSYEQYF
>-|TRBD1|TRBV3-1/TRBV3-2|TRBJ1-2
TGTGCCAGCACCCCGGGACAGGGTGTCTATGGCTACACCTTC
CASTPGQGVYGYTF
>-|TRBD1|TRBV23-1|TRBJ2-4
TGCGCCAGCAACCGTAGGACAGGTGAAGCCAAAAACATTCAGTACTTC
CASNRRTGEAKNIQYF
>-|TRBD2|TRBV7-2|TRBJ2-2
TGTGCCAGCAGCTTAGCGGGAGGGCCCGCCGGGGAGCTGTTTTTT
CASSLAGGPAGELFF
>few|-|TRBV19|TRBJ2-7
TGTGCCAGTAGGGACTCCGTCTACGAGCAGTACTTC
CASRDSVYEQYF
>few|-|TRBV4-2|TRBJ2-7
TGTGCCAGCAGCCAAGCGGTTAGCGTCCCCGGGGAGCAGTACTTC
CASSQAVSVPGEQYF
>once|-|TRBV6-5|TRBJ1-2
TGTGCCAGCAGTAGAGGGTACAAGGGAGGCTACACCTTC
CASSRGYKGGYTF
>-|-|TRBV7-2|TRBJ2-7
TGTGCCAGCAGCTTATACACAGACGAGCAGTACTTC
CASSLYTDEQYF
>few|TRBD2|TRBV4-1|TRBJ2-7
TGCGCCAGTACCCGGGGAGCGGGAGGCTCCTACGAGCAGTACTTC
CASTRGAGGSYEQYF
>-|-|TRBV4-3|TRBJ2-1
TGCGCCAGCAGCCAAGAGGGGGCAGGGTTCTCCTACAATGAGCAGTTCTTC
CASSQEGAGFSYNEQFF
>once|TRBD1|TRBV7-9|TRBJ1-1
TGTGCCAGCAGCGCGAGACAGGGGATGAACACTGAAGCTTTCTTT
CASSARQGMNTEAFF
>-|TRBD1|TRBV27|TRBJ2-1
TGTGCCAGCAGTTTTCTAAGCGGACAGGGTGGGGGCAATGAGCAGTTCTTC
CASSFLSGQGGGNEQFF
>-|-|TRBV30|TRBJ2-6
TGTGCCTGGGACAGCTCTGGGGCCAACGTCCTGACTTTC
CAWDSSGANVLTF
>few|TRBD1|TRBV4-2|TRBJ1-2
TGTGCCAGCAGCCATTCCGGACAGGGTGGTATGAACTATGGCTACACCTTC
CASSHSGQGGMNYGYTF
>-|TRBD1|TRBV4-1|TRBJ1-2
TGCGCCAGCAGCCAAGACTCCGCCAGGACAGGAGGAAGCTATGGCTACACCTTC
CASSQDSARTGGSYGYTF
>-|-|TRBV12-3/TRBV12-4|TRBJ2-3
TGTGCCAGCAGTCAGGGGTTGGGAGATACGCAGTATTTT
CASSQGLGDTQYF
>once|TRBD1|TRBV7-7|TRBJ2-1
TGTGCCAGCAGCTTACGACAGGGAATTGAGCAGTTCTTC
CASSLRQGIEQFF
>-|-|TRBV7-2|TRBJ2-7
TGTGCCAGCAGCTTAGACAGCTCCTACGAGCAGTACTTC
CASSLDSSYEQYF
>-|-|TRBV10-3|TRBJ2-7
TGTGCCACCGGAGGCACCTACGAGCAGTACTTC
CATGGTYEQYF
>-|-|TRBV6-2/TRBV6-3|TRBJ2-7
TGTGCCAGCAGTTACTCAACAACCTCGGGAAGCGAGCAGTACTTC
CASSYSTTSGSEQYF
>-|-|TRBV30|TRBJ2-1
TGTGCCTGGAGTGTACTTGCGGGGAATGAGCAGTTCTTC
CAWSVLAGNEQFF
>-|-|TRBV7-9|TRBJ2-5
TGTGCCAGCAGCTTAGTCGGGGGAATGGGCGAGACCCAGTACTTC
CASSLVGGMGETQYF
>once|-|TRBV28|TRBJ2-3
TGTGCCACCTTTACAGATACGCAGTATTTT
CATFTDTQYF
>-|-|TRBV14|TRBJ2-7
TGTGCCAGCAGCAGAGGAACCTACGAGCAGTACTTC
CASSRGTYEQYF
>-|TRBD2|TRBV3-1/TRBV3-2|TRBJ2-2
TGTGCCAGCAGCCAACCACGGACTAGTGGCACCGGGGAGCTGTTTTTT
CASSQPRTSGTGELFF
>-|-|TRBV7-2|TRBJ1-2
TGTGCCAGCAGCGTGGACCCCGGAGGTGGGGGCTACACCTTC
CASSVDPGGGGYTF
>-|TRBD1|TRBV28|TRBJ1-1
TGTGCCAGCAGTTTAAGGACAGGGTCCACTGAAGCTTTCTTT
CASSLRTGSTEAFF
>once|TRBD2|TRBV30|TRBJ2-7
TGTGCCTGGAGTCTGGGGACTAGCGCCTACGAGCAGTACTTC
CAWSLGTSAYEQYF
>-|-|TRBV11-2|TRBJ1-4
TGTGCCAGCAGCTCGTTTAATGAAAAACTGTTTTTT
CASSSFNEKLFF
>-|TRBD2|TRBV7-2|TRBJ2-2
TGTGCCAGCAGCTTAAAAACGGGGGGGCTCGGGGAGCTGTTTTTT
CASSLKTGGLGELFF
>-|-|TRBV18|TRBJ1-1
TGTGCCAGCTCGCCGACCGCGGGCGTGAACACTGAAGCTTTCTTT
CASSPTAGVNTEAFF
>once|-|TRBV6-5|TRBJ1-2
TGTGCCAGCAGTTCCACAGGATCCTATGGCTACACCTTC
CASSSTGSYGYTF
>-|TRBD2|TRBV5-6|TRBJ2-5
TGTGCCAGCAGCTTGGATCGGGAGGTTGGAGAGACCCAGTACTTC
CASSLDREVGETQYF
>-|-|TRBV2|TRBJ2-3
TGTGCCAGCCCGACCGCGGGCAGGACTAGCACAGATACGCAGTATTTT
CASPTAGRTSTDTQYF
>once|TRBD2|TRBV5-1|TRBJ2-5
TGCGCCAGCAGCGGGGGACTAGCGGGTTCGGGGGAGACCCAGTACTTC
CASSGGLAGSGETQYF
>-|-|TRBV6-6|TRBJ1-6
TGTGCCAGCAGTTACTCTTTGCGGTCCCTCCACTTT
CASSYSLRSLHF
>-|-|TRBV5-1|TRBJ2-7
TGCGCCAGCAGCTTGGCCGCAGGGGGAGGATACGAGCAGTACTTC
CASSLAAGGGYEQYF
>-|-|TRBV2|TRBJ2-7
TGTGCCAGCAGTGGTCAGGGTAGTGGGTACGAGCAGTACTTC
CASSGQGSGYEQYF
>-|TRBD1|TRBV6-5|TRBJ1-2
TGTGCCAGCAGAAAGGGGACAGGGGGAGACTATGGCTACACCTTC
CASRKGTGGDYGYTF
>once|-|TRBV6-1|TRBJ2-7
TGTGCCAGCAGTGAAGGGACACCCAACTCCTACGAGCAGTACTTC
CASSEGTPNSYEQYF
>-|TRBD1|TRBV28|TRBJ1-1
TGTGCCAGCAGTTCAAGGACAGGACTGAACACTGAAGCTTTCTTT
CASSSRTGLNTEAFF
>-|TRBD1|TRBV7-6|TRBJ1-2
TGTGCCAGCAGCTTAGATCAGGGACAGGGCTATGGCTACACCTTC
CASSLDQGQGYGYTF
>-|-|TRBV4-3|TRBJ1-1
TGCGCCAGCAGCCAAGCGTTACAGGGTAACACTGAAGCTTTCTTT
CASSQALQGNTEAFF